A single sample is the source of the 27 T cell receptor beta chains below, sequenced in a study of lymphopenia after photon versus proton radiotherapy (dated 2019 in TCRdb). Library method: the immunoSEQ multiplex PCR assay. TCRdb obtained this table from immuneACCESS and retained in-frame rearrangements with V and J assigned. These tables miss some clones; where compared with another copy, unresolved V genes account for less than half of the shortfall, and the remainder is unexplained. Across this sample there are approximately 150,000 clones, with 70% to 90% seen only once. The ten largest make up about 4.7% of the sample. The sample was peripheral blood, taken from a patient treated with photon-based radiotherapy. These receptors all come from a middle-aged man with gastric cancer.

V usage is TRBV6-1 and J usage is TRBJ2-1; possibly TRBD2 for D (5 bases). The ends were cut back, 3 bases at V and 3 bases at J, with 18 bases in the middle. This CDR3 comprises 17 residues. In germline, CDR1 is MNHNS, CDR2 SASEGT. The CDR3 spells CASSDNKDSIYYNEQFF. DNA of the CDR3: TGTGCCAGCAGTGATAACAAGGACTCAATTTACTACAATGAGCAGTTCTTC.

The V gene is TRBV6-4, the J gene TRBJ2-2; 15 bases match TRBD2. CDR3 length equals 18 residues. Germline-derived CDR1 and CDR2 are MRHNA and SNTAGT. V lost 6 bases and J lost 7; bases outside the gene matches: 12. CDR3 nucleotides: TGTGCCAGCAGACCATATGGACTAGCGGGAGGGCCGGACGGGGAGCTGTTTTTT. This sequence encodes CASRPYGLAGGPDGELFF.

The chain carries TRBV30 and TRBJ2-7, with D perhaps matching TRBD1 or TRBD2 (5 bases each). The V end was cut by 3 bases, the J end by 6 bases, with 15 bases between. The germline V gene encodes CDR1 GTSNPN and CDR2 SVGIG (reference sequence). The length of the CDR3 is 13 residues. The DNA of the CDR3 is TGTGCCTGGAGGACAGTTGGAGGCCTCGAGCAGTACTTC. Translation: CAWRTVGGLEQYF.

V usage is TRBV6-5 and J usage is TRBJ2-7; TRBD1 matches 8 bases. J lost 2 bases, V lost 6 bases, and 9 bases had no gene match. Germline-derived CDR1 and CDR2 are MNHEY and SVGAGI. The CDR3 extends over 15 amino acids. The CDR3, as DNA: TGTGCCAGCAGGACGGGACAGGTTAACGCCTACGAGCAGTACTTC. Its translation is CASRTGQVNAYEQYF.

CDR3 in amino acids: CARADRVELAGAGSYNEQFF. The CDR3 nucleotides read TGTGCCAGAGCCGACAGGGTGGAACTAGCGGGCGCGGGCTCCTACAATGAGCAGTTCTTC. This sequence joins TRBV19 and TRBJ2-1; TRBD2 agrees at 9 bases. The CDR3 consists of 20 residues. J lost 0 bases, V lost 9 bases, and 21 bases had no gene match. Germline V CDR1 and CDR2: LNHDA, SQIVND (reference sequence).

V gene TRBV19 combines with J gene TRBJ1-1; 7 nucleotides match TRBD1. Germline V gene lookup returns CDR1 LNHDA and CDR2 SQIVND (reference sequence). V was pared by 9 bases and J by 4 bases, with 5 bases of the junction left unmatched. The CDR3 runs to 12 residues. CDR3 coding DNA: TGTGCCAGCCAGGGGGTCAGCACTGAAGCTTTCTTT. As protein: CASQGVSTEAFF.

The chain couples TRBV19 to TRBJ2-7; 8 bases match TRBD1. V gave up 1 base and J gave up 2 bases; unmatched junction bases: 4. CDR3 length: 15 amino acids. From germline, CDR1 is LNHDA and CDR2 SQIVND (reference sequence). The CDR3 nucleotides read TGTGCCAGTAGTATAGGGACAGGGTTCGCCTACGAGCAGTACTTC. Translating gives CASSIGTGFAYEQYF.

As concerns this clone: Other DNA sequences in this sample translate to the same CDR3. The V and J genes are TRBV2 and TRBJ2-1; TRBD1 is a possible D gene (5 bases). Germline CDR1 reads SNHLY; CDR2 reads FYNNEI. CDR3 length: 14 amino acids. Trimming removed 4 bases at V and 2 bases at J, with 9 bases between. In DNA form, the CDR3 reads TGTGCCAGCAGTGTGTCAGGGACCTACAATGAGCAGTTCTTC. It encodes CASSVSGTYNEQFF.

The rearrangement links TRBV29-1 to TRBJ1-3, with D possibly being TRBD1 (5 bases). This CDR3 comprises 17 residues. Trimming took off 2 bases at V and 4 bases at J, with 21 bases between the two ends. CDR1 SQVTM and CDR2 ANQGSEA come from the germline V gene. The DNA of the CDR3 is TGCAGCGTTGAAATGGGGGATAAGGGTAGCGTCGGAAACACCATATATTTT. Protein product: CSVEMGDKGSVGNTIYF.

The chain combines TRBV12-5 with TRBJ2-2, with 11 bases matching TRBD1. Germline V gives CDR1 LGHNT, CDR2 FRNRAP. Losses at the gene ends were 6 bases for V and 6 bases for J; bases not matched to a gene: 3. This CDR3 comprises 14 residues. CDR3 sequence reads: CASGQGQGAGELFF. The CDR3 DNA follows: TGTGCTAGTGGCCAGGGACAGGGGGCCGGGGAGCTGTTTTTT.

V is TRBV18 and J is TRBJ2-2, with D hard to call. The CDR3 totals 14 residues. Trimming removed 3 bases from V and 4 bases from J, with 9 bases in between. The germline V gene has CDR1 KGHSH and CDR2 LQKENI. The CDR3 nucleotides are TGTGCCAGCTCACCCCCGTTGGGCACCGGGGAGCTGTTTTTT. This gives the protein CASSPPLGTGELFF.

This rearrangement joins TRBV10-3 to TRBJ1-5; possibly TRBD1 for D (6 bases). The CDR3 runs to 14 residues. Per the germline V gene, CDR1 is ENHRY and CDR2 is SYGVKD. Deletions cut 6 bases from V and 4 bases from J, with 13 bases between. The CDR3 bases are TGTGCCATCAGGGAGGACAGCCTTAATCAGCCCCAGCATTTT. This codes for CAIREDSLNQPQHF.

This sequence joins TRBV19 and TRBJ1-2; TRBD1 matches at 9 bases. CDR1 and CDR2 from the germline V gene are LNHDA and SQIVND (reference sequence). V was clipped by 0 bases and J by 7 bases; unmatched bases: 3. The CDR3 totals 14 residues. Here the CDR3 reads CASSIEQGARGYTF. DNA of the CDR3: TGTGCCAGTAGTATAGAACAGGGGGCGCGTGGCTACACCTTC.

This chain joins TRBV10-3 and TRBJ2-7; 11 bases align to TRBD2. Unmatched junction bases numbered 5, after V lost 2 bases and J lost 2 bases. This CDR3 spans 16 amino acids. Germline V gene lookup returns CDR1 ENHRY and CDR2 SYGVKD. This CDR3 is CAISEPGTSGAYEQYF. Written as DNA, the CDR3 is TGTGCCATCAGTGAGCCCGGGACTAGCGGAGCCTACGAGCAGTACTTC.

This clone was seen once. The rearrangement joins TRBV29-1 to TRBJ1-1; D is unresolved. From germline, CDR1 is SQVTM and CDR2 ANQGSEA. The V and J ends lost 5 bases and 5 bases respectively, with 12 bases between them. The CDR3 sequence is 12 residues long. CDR3 nucleotide sequence: TGCAGCGTTATGGGGTGGAGGACTGAAGCTTTCTTT. As protein: CSVMGWRTEAFF.

The rearrangement joins TRBV10-2 to TRBJ2-2; D is undetermined. The V end lost 0 bases, the J end lost 4 bases, and 9 bases lay between the germline ends. From germline, CDR1 is WSHSY and CDR2 SAAADI. The CDR3 runs 15 residues. CDR3 region: CASSESRASTGELFF. In DNA, the CDR3 is TGCGCCAGCAGTGAGTCTAGGGCGTCCACCGGGGAGCTGTTTTTT.

Here the CDR3 DNA reads TGTGCCAGCAGCCCTAGCGGGAGTAGGGACGAGCAGTACTTC. Its translation: CASSPSGSRDEQYF. The chain links TRBV6-6 to TRBJ2-7, with 10 bases matching TRBD2. The CDR3 runs 14 residues. The V gene end was trimmed by 6 bases and the J gene end by 5 bases; junction bases not matched to a gene: 7. Per germline, CDR1 MNHNY and CDR2 SVGAGI (reference sequence).

A single count supports this clone. The chain joins TRBV7-2 to TRBJ1-3, with TRBD1 matching over 9 bases. The CDR3 is 19 amino acids. CDR1 is SGHTA, CDR2 FQGNSA, per germline. V shed 5 bases, J shed 0 bases, and the junction held 14 bases outside the gene matches. The CDR3 DNA reads TGTGCCAGCAGCCGGGAAGGGACAGGGCCCCTCAGCTCTGGAAACACCATATATTTT. Translated: CASSREGTGPLSSGNTIYF.

The chain combines TRBV7-3 with TRBJ2-2, with TRBD1 identical over 9 bases. Looked up from germline, CDR1 is SGHTA and CDR2 is FQGTGA. The CDR3 consists of 16 residues. V trimming: 5 bases; J trimming: 2 bases; junction bases outside the gene matches: 6. CDR3 DNA sequence: TGTGCCAGCAGCCAGACAGGGGGAGTAAACACCGGGGAGCTGTTTTTT. Amino acid sequence: CASSQTGGVNTGELFF.

CDR3 DNA: TGTGCCTGGAGTGTACCCAAAGCGGGAGGGCAAGATACGCAGTATTTT. This sequence encodes CAWSVPKAGGQDTQYF. The V gene is TRBV30, the J gene TRBJ2-3, with TRBD2 matching over 10 bases. The V segment lost 0 bases and the J segment 5 bases; nucleotides outside the gene matches: 8. CDR3 length: 16 amino acids. Germline V gives CDR1 GTSNPN, CDR2 SVGIG (reference sequence).

This clone was seen just once. The chain links TRBV20-1 to TRBJ1-1; no firm D call. There are 11 residues in the CDR3. V lost 6 bases and J lost 6, with 11 bases in between. Germline CDR1 DFQATT, CDR2 SNEGSKA (reference sequence). The CDR3 region is CSASGDAEAFF. CDR3 sequence (DNA): TGCAGTGCCAGCGGGGATGCTGAAGCTTTCTTT.

The rearrangement links TRBV5-1 to TRBJ2-7; TRBD2 agrees at 16 bases. Losses at the gene ends were 2 bases for V and 5 bases for J; bases not matched to a gene: 10. Germline loops: CDR1 SGHRS, CDR2 YFSETQ. The CDR3 extends over 18 amino acids. CDR3 in amino acids: CASSFVPGLAGGPNEQYF. CDR3 nucleotide sequence: TGCGCCAGCAGCTTCGTCCCGGGACTAGCGGGAGGGCCTAACGAGCAGTACTTC.

The chain couples TRBV14 to TRBJ1-1, with D hard to call. V shed 0 bases and J shed 0 bases, with 11 bases lying between them. CDR3 length: 16 amino acids. CDR1 is SGHDN, CDR2 FVKESK, per germline. Here the CDR3 DNA reads TGTGCCAGCAGCCAAGAAGGCTTTCGGTTGAACACTGAAGCTTTCTTT. Residues: CASSQEGFRLNTEAFF.

The CDR3 DNA sequence: TGTGCCAGCAGGGGCACCTACCAAGAGACCCAGTACTTC. Amino acid sequence: CASRGTYQETQYF. This rearrangement joins TRBV7-8 to TRBJ2-5; D not certain. Trimming took off 6 bases at V and 0 bases at J, with 8 bases between the two ends. This CDR3 contains 13 residues. Germline CDR1 is SGHVS and CDR2 is FQNEAQ.

The chain uses TRBV30 and TRBJ1-4, with D tentatively TRBD1 (6 bases). The CDR3 totals 17 residues. Germline values: CDR1 GTSNPN, CDR2 SVGIG (reference sequence). Trimming took 2 bases from V and 2 from J, leaving 18 bases between them. The CDR3 bases are TGTGCCTGGAGTCCTAAAGGAACAGGGAGGACTAATGAAAAACTGTTTTTT. Its protein product is CAWSPKGTGRTNEKLFF. Based on the CDR3 plus reference TRBV30 and TRBJ1-4, the full variable domain is SQTIHQWPATLVQPVGSPLSLECTVEGTSNPNLYWYRQAAGRGLQLLFYSVGIGQISSEVPQNLSASRPQDRQFILSSKKLLLSDSGFYLCAWSPKGTGRTNEKLFFGSGTQLSVL.

The chain recombines TRBV30 with TRBJ2-4, with TRBD2 identical over 13 bases. There are 15 residues in the CDR3. V shed 4 bases, J shed 6 bases, and the junction held 6 bases outside the gene matches. Germline V gives CDR1 GTSNPN, CDR2 SVGIG (reference sequence). As DNA, the CDR3 is TGTGCCTGGACGATGGGACTAGCGGGATCAAACATTCAGTACTTC. Translation: CAWTMGLAGSNIQYF.

The rearrangement links TRBV5-5 to TRBJ1-2; 9 nucleotides align to TRBD1. V lost 1 base, J lost 2 bases, and 12 bases stayed unmatched. CDR1 SGHKS and CDR2 YYEKEE come from the germline V gene (reference sequence). The CDR3 consists of 18 residues. Here the CDR3 DNA reads TGTGCCAGCAGCTTGTCCGCGATGGGACAGGGCGGGAACTATGGCTACACCTTC. The encoded protein is CASSLSAMGQGGNYGYTF.